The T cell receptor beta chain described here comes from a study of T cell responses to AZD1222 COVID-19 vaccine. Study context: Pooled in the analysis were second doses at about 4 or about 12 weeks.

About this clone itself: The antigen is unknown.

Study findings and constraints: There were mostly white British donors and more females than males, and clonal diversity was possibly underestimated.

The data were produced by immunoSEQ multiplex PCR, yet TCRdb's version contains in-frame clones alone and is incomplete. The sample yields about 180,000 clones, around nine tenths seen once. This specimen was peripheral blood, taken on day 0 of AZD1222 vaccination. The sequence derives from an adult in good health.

This chain's CDR3 is CASSALAGGSYNEQFF. Written as DNA, the CDR3 is TGTGCCAGCAGCGCGCTAGCGGGAGGGTCCTACAATGAGCAGTTCTTC. The rearrangement joins TRBV9 to TRBJ2-1, with TRBD2 matching over 12 bases. V trimming: 3 bases; J trimming: 1 base; junction bases outside the gene matches: 2. Germline V gene data show CDR1 as SGDLS and CDR2 as YYNGEE. The CDR3 has 16 amino acids.